The 27 T cell receptor beta chains listed next were all sequenced from one sample in a study of cytomegalovirus exposure and HLA in healthy donors. Amplification used 60 Vbeta primers and 13 Jbeta primers. Assay used: immunoSEQ multiplex PCR; TCRdb lists only in-frame clones, some missing. This table holds about 140,000 clones, 75% to 85% found once. Sequencing was performed on PBMCs. The receptors were sampled from a middle-aged man in good health and CMV-seronegative.

V is TRBV30 and J is TRBJ2-6; the D gene is possibly TRBD2 (5 bases). V lost 5 bases, J lost 0 bases, and 20 bases lay in between. CDR1 is GTSNPN and CDR2 is SVGIG in the germline V gene (reference sequence). The CDR3 is 18 residues long. The CDR3 DNA reads TGTGCCTGGGGACGCCCGTTGCGGAGGCGCTCTGGGGCCAACGTCCTGACTTTC. As protein: CAWGRPLRRRSGANVLTF.

The chain recombines TRBV6-5 with TRBJ2-2; D is perhaps TRBD2 (6 bases). The CDR3 is 15 amino acids. Trimming removed 6 bases from V and 4 bases from J, with 15 bases in between. Germline CDR1 MNHEY, CDR2 SVGAGI. The CDR3 nucleotides are TGTGCCAGCAGACCACCCAGAGCGGGCACCGGGGAGCTGTTTTTT. Amino acids: CASRPPRAGTGELFF.

The chain couples TRBV7-9 to TRBJ1-6; TRBD1 might be the D (6 bases). Trimming shortened V by 6 bases and J by 4 bases, and 19 bases separated the two germline ends. The CDR3 contains 17 residues. Germline V CDR1 and CDR2: SEHNR, FQNEAQ (reference sequence). CDR3 protein: CASSPSGGLNYNSPLHF. CDR3 DNA: TGTGCCAGCAGTCCCTCGGGGGGGCTCAATTATAATTCACCCCTCCACTTT.

This rearrangement joins TRBV7-2 to TRBJ2-1; D possibly corresponds to TRBD1 (6 bases). This CDR3 comprises 15 residues. Germline-derived CDR1 and CDR2 are SGHTA and FQGNSA. Trimming pared 7 bases from V and 0 bases from J, leaving 13 bases between. As DNA, the CDR3 is TGTGCCAGCAACTGGGACACCAGCTCCTACAATGAGCAGTTCTTC. It specifies CASNWDTSSYNEQFF. Combining the CDR3 with reference TRBV7-2 and TRBJ2-1 gives the whole variable domain GAGVSQSPSNKVTEKGKDVELRCDPISGHTALYWYRQSLGQGLEFLIYFQGNSAPDKSGLPSDRFSAERTGGSVSTLTIQRTQQEDSAVYLCASNWDTSSYNEQFFGPGTRLTVL.

This clone occurred a few times. The V gene is TRBV2, the J gene TRBJ1-2, with TRBD1 matching 7 bases. The CDR3 contains 14 residues. Germline V lookup: CDR1 SNHLY, CDR2 FYNNEI. Germline trimming cut 6 bases from V and 5 bases from J; bases unmatched to any gene: 9. CDR3 protein: CASSQGVGYYGYTF. The CDR3 DNA reads TGTGCCAGCAGCCAGGGGGTCGGATATTATGGCTACACCTTC.

The V gene is TRBV2, the J gene TRBJ2-3; D call uncertain. Germline V gene sequence: CDR1 SNHLY, CDR2 FYNNEI. The V end was cut by 1 base, the J end by 1 base, with 6 bases between. The CDR3 extends over 14 amino acids. In nucleotides, the CDR3 is TGTGCCAGCAGTGAAGGCGGTCGCACAGATACGCAGTATTTT. Protein: CASSEGGRTDTQYF.

This clone turned up a few times. CDR3 sequence: CASKEGGRGDEQFF. The DNA of the CDR3 is TGTGCCAGCAAGGAGGGGGGGAGGGGGGATGAGCAGTTCTTC. The genes are TRBV27 and TRBJ2-1, with D maybe TRBD2 (7 bases). V lost 7 bases and J lost 8, with 18 bases in between. This CDR3 has 14 residues. Germline CDR1 MNHEY, CDR2 SMNVEV (reference sequence).

The chain carries TRBV7-2 and TRBJ2-7, with D perhaps matching TRBD2 (6 bases). The V gene's germline CDR1 is SGHTA and CDR2 FQGNSA. V was cut by 3 bases and J by 6 bases, with 15 bases left in between. CDR3 size: 14 residues. CDR3 residues: CASSFGGSRLEQYF. In DNA form, the CDR3 reads TGTGCCAGCAGCTTTGGGGGGAGCCGGCTCGAGCAGTACTTC.

The rearrangement joins TRBV7-3 to TRBJ2-6, with 10 bases that match TRBD1. The CDR3 has 17 amino acids. Looked up from germline, CDR1 is SGHTA and CDR2 is FQGTGA. V lost 4 bases and J lost 0; bases outside the gene matches: 3. This CDR3 is CASSYGQGGSGANVLTF. The CDR3 nucleotides read TGTGCCAGCAGCTACGGACAGGGGGGCTCTGGGGCCAACGTCCTGACTTTC. The full variable domain, its missing parts supplied by reference TRBV7-3 and TRBJ2-6, is GAGVSQTPSNKVTEKGKYVELRCDPISGHTALYWYRQSLGQGPEFLIYFQGTGAADDSGLPNDRFFAVRPEGSVSTLKIQRTERGDSAVYLCASSYGQGGSGANVLTFGAGSRLTVL.

The chain joins TRBV7-9 to TRBJ1-4; perhaps TRBD1 as D (6 bases). Germline V gives CDR1 SEHNR, CDR2 FQNEAQ (reference sequence). V lost 1 base and J lost 7, with 13 bases in between. This CDR3 contains 15 residues. The CDR3 is CASSLERGRGEKLFF. CDR3 coding DNA: TGTGCCAGCAGCTTAGAGCGGGGGCGGGGTGAAAAACTGTTTTTT.

The chain joins TRBV7-2 to TRBJ2-3; no reliable D call. Germline V lookup: CDR1 SGHTA, CDR2 FQGNSA. The CDR3 runs to 15 residues. The V and J ends lost 4 bases and 0 bases respectively, with 11 bases between them. CDR3 in amino acids: CASSYPSPSTDTQYF. CDR3 DNA sequence: TGTGCCAGCAGCTACCCGAGTCCAAGCACAGATACGCAGTATTTT.

The chain joins TRBV7-8 to TRBJ1-1; D unclear. Germline V gives CDR1 SGHVS, CDR2 FQNEAQ. The CDR3 loop spans 13 amino acids. The V end lost 5 bases, the J end lost 1 base, and 8 bases lay between the germline ends. The CDR3 sequence is CASSALRNTEAFF. The CDR3 coding sequence is TGTGCCAGCAGCGCCCTCAGGAACACTGAAGCTTTCTTT.

This clone turned up a few times. The chain recombines TRBV23-1 with TRBJ1-5; D not resolved. Being an ORF, TRBV23-1 has a function that is uncertain. The V end was cut by 6 bases, the J end by 6 bases, with 27 bases between. The CDR3 spans 18 residues. This chain's CDR3 is CASSRPESAAIMSQPQHF. Written as DNA, the CDR3 is TGCGCCAGCAGCAGACCTGAATCTGCGGCAATCATGAGTCAGCCCCAGCATTTT.

The chain recombines TRBV6-1 with TRBJ1-3, with D possibly TRBD1 on 5 matching bases. CDR1 MNHNS and CDR2 SASEGT come from the germline V gene. This CDR3 has 15 residues. Trimming took off 4 bases at V and 4 bases at J, with 14 bases between the two ends. Here the CDR3 reads CASSGMPGPGNTIYF. The CDR3 DNA sequence: TGTGCCAGCAGTGGAATGCCAGGGCCAGGAAACACCATATATTTT.

The chain links TRBV30 to TRBJ2-3; 8 nucleotides match TRBD2. The germline gives CDR1 GTSNPN, CDR2 SVGIG (reference sequence). The CDR3 is 12 residues long. J was trimmed by 4 bases and V by 6 bases; bases with no gene match: 3. For the CDR3, the DNA is TGTGCCTGCGACGGGGGGGCAGATACGCAGTATTTT. Protein sequence: CACDGGADTQYF. Using reference TRBV30 and TRBJ2-3 for the parts outside the CDR3, the full variable domain is SQTIHQWPATLVQPVGSPLSLECTVEGTSNPNLYWYRQAAGRGLQLLFYSVGIGQISSEVPQNLSASRPQDRQFILSSKKLLLSDSGFYLCACDGGADTQYFGPGTRLTVL.

The rearrangement links TRBV7-3 to TRBJ1-1; D is possibly TRBD1 (5 bases). This CDR3 contains 13 residues. The V end lost 4 bases, the J end lost 7 bases, and 13 bases lay between the germline ends. From germline, CDR1 is SGHTA and CDR2 FQGTGA. The CDR3 is CASSSGDKGEAFF. The CDR3 bases are TGTGCCAGCAGCTCGGGGGATAAGGGTGAAGCTTTCTTT.

The CDR3 region has the DNA TGTGCCAGCAGCGCCCAGGGCACCGGGGAGCTGTTTTTT. Its translation is CASSAQGTGELFF. V is TRBV9 and J is TRBJ2-2, with D possibly TRBD1 on 5 matching bases. The ends were cut back, 3 bases at V and 4 bases at J, with 7 bases in the middle. In germline, CDR1 is SGDLS, CDR2 YYNGEE. The CDR3 runs 13 residues. Full variable domain (rest looked up from reference TRBV9 and TRBJ2-2): DSGVTQTPKHLITATGQRVTLRCSPRSGDLSVYWYQQSLDQGLQFLIQYYNGEERAKGNILERFSAQQFPDLHSELNLSSLELGDSALYFCASSAQGTGELFFGEGSRLTVL.

This clone was recorded a few times. V usage is TRBV7-9 and J usage is TRBJ2-7, with TRBD1 identical over 9 bases. Germline values: CDR1 SEHNR, CDR2 FQNEAQ (reference sequence). After removal of 6 bases from V and 4 bases from J, the junction contained 10 bases not matched to a gene. The CDR3 is made up of 15 amino acids. This CDR3 reads CASSSFRDRDYEQYF. In nucleotides, the CDR3 is TGTGCCAGCAGTTCGTTTCGGGACAGGGATTACGAGCAGTACTTC.

The chain links TRBV2 to TRBJ2-7; 10 bases are a match to TRBD2. V trimming: 5 bases; J trimming: 2 bases; junction bases outside the gene matches: 12. CDR3 length: 17 amino acids. Germline V gene sequence: CDR1 SNHLY, CDR2 FYNNEI. The DNA for the CDR3 is TGTGCCAGCAGTCGAATCCCCGGGACTAGCGAAACCTACGAGCAGTACTTC. Translation: CASSRIPGTSETYEQYF.

This chain links TRBV7-9 with TRBJ2-7, with a weak D call TRBD2 (7 bases). Trimming stripped 3 bases from V and 4 bases from J, with 13 bases between. The CDR3 extends over 14 amino acids. Germline values: CDR1 SEHNR, CDR2 FQNEAQ (reference sequence). CDR3 nucleotides: TGTGCCAGCAGCTTTAAGGGGGGGGGATACGAGCAGTACTTC. This codes for CASSFKGGGYEQYF. The full variable domain, with the rest looked up from reference TRBV7-9 and TRBJ2-7, is DTGVSQNPRHKITKRGQNVTFRCDPISEHNRLYWYRQTLGQGPEFLTYFQNEAQLEKSRLLSDRFSAERPKGSFSTLEIQRTEQGDSAMYLCASSFKGGGYEQYFGPGTRLTVT.

The V and J genes are TRBV29-1 and TRBJ2-5; TRBD2 agrees at 14 bases. V shed 5 bases, J shed 2 bases, and the junction held 4 bases outside the gene matches. The CDR3 covers 15 residues. Germline V gene data show CDR1 as SQVTM and CDR2 as ANQGSEA. CDR3 nucleotide sequence: TGCAGCGTTCGGACTAGCGGGGGGCCTCAAGAGACCCAGTACTTC. Its protein is CSVRTSGGPQETQYF. Variable domain in full (rest from reference TRBV29-1 and TRBJ2-5): SAVISQKPSRDICQRGTSLTIQCQVDSQVTMMFWYRQQPGQSLTLIATANQGSEATYESGFVIDKFPISRPNLTFSTLTVSNMSPEDSSIYLCSVRTSGGPQETQYFGPGTRLLVL.

This clone was found a few times. The J gene is TRBJ1-5, the V gene TRBV6-6, with D possibly TRBD1 on 5 matching bases. Germline CDR1 reads MNHNY; CDR2 reads SVGAGI (reference sequence). V gave up 10 bases and J gave up 2 bases, with 12 bases separating them. The CDR3 has 13 amino acids. The CDR3 protein is CATQGFGNQPQHF. The CDR3, as DNA: TGTGCCACCCAGGGTTTTGGCAATCAGCCCCAGCATTTT.

This clone was recorded a few times. The chain links TRBV7-9 to TRBJ1-2; 9 bases are a match to TRBD1. The germline V gene encodes CDR1 SEHNR and CDR2 FQNEAQ (reference sequence). The CDR3 has 15 residues. After removal of 1 base from V and 2 bases from J, the junction contained 2 bases not matched to a gene. As DNA, the CDR3 is TGTGCCAGCAGCTTAGGGACAGGGGCAAACTATGGCTACACCTTC. Protein: CASSLGTGANYGYTF. The full variable domain, its missing parts supplied by reference TRBV7-9 and TRBJ1-2, is DTGVSQNPRHKITKRGQNVTFRCDPISEHNRLYWYRQTLGQGPEFLTYFQNEAQLEKSRLLSDRFSAERPKGSFSTLEIQRTEQGDSAMYLCASSLGTGANYGYTFGSGTRLTVV.

This sequence joins TRBV27 and TRBJ2-3, with D perhaps TRBD1 (5 bases). V was shortened by 4 bases and J by 7 bases, with 24 bases between the two germline ends. This CDR3 comprises 17 residues. CDR1 and CDR2 from the germline V gene are MNHEY and SMNVEV (reference sequence). Here the CDR3 reads CASSSLGGPGIGYTQYF. Here the CDR3 DNA reads TGTGCCAGCAGTTCTCTGGGCGGACCAGGGATCGGCTATACGCAGTATTTT.

The chain couples TRBV19 to TRBJ2-2; TRBD1 or TRBD2 may be the D gene (5 bases each). Germline lookup yields CDR1 LNHDA and CDR2 SQIVND (reference sequence). The V and J ends lost 5 bases and 8 bases respectively, with 18 bases between them. The CDR3 consists of 15 residues. The CDR3 sequence: CASSLGVLSGGELFF. Here the CDR3 DNA reads TGTGCCAGTAGTTTAGGGGTTTTGAGCGGTGGGGAGCTGTTTTTT.

The genes are TRBV15 and TRBJ2-1, with TRBD2 as a possible D gene (7 bases). Trimming cost V 3 bases and J 5 bases, with 20 bases left between them. CDR1 LNHNV and CDR2 YYDKDF come from the germline V gene (reference sequence). The CDR3 has 17 residues. CDR3 DNA: TGTGCCACCAGCAGTCCCGGGGGAGGGGGGCCCAACAATGAGCAGTTCTTC. This sequence encodes CATSSPGGGGPNNEQFF.

The chain is built from TRBV29-1 and TRBJ2-5, with 8 nucleotides matching TRBD1. The CDR3 has 14 amino acids. CDR1 is SQVTM, CDR2 ANQGSEA, per germline. V was pared by 4 bases and J by 7 bases, with 11 bases of the junction left unmatched. The chain's CDR3 is CSVVKDRVSRTQYF. CDR3 nucleotide sequence: TGCAGCGTTGTAAAGGACAGGGTTAGTCGGACCCAGTACTTC.